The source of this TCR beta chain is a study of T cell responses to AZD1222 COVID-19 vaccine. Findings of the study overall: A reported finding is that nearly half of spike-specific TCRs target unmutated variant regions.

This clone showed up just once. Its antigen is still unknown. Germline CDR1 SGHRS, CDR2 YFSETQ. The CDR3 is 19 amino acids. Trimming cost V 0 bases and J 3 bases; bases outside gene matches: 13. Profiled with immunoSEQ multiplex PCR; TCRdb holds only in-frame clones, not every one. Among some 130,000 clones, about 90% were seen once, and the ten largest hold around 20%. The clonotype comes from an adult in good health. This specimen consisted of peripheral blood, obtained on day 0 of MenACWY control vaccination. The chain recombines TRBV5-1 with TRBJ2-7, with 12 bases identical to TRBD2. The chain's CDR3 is CASSLAGGTGLAGLYEQYF. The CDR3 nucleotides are TGCGCCAGCAGCTTGGCCGGGGGGACCGGACTAGCGGGACTCTACGAGCAGTACTTC.